This T cell receptor (gamma chain) was retrieved from a study of Vδ1+ human thymocytes (dated by TCRdb to between 2018 and 2020). For the wider study: mRNA-level TRG and TRD CDR3 repertoires of highly purified Vdelta1+ thymocytes from young children were characterised as a data resource. The multiplex-based CDR3 amplicon strategy had previously been validated against 5'RACE-based CDR3 amplicon generation methods. Paper-wide results and their limitations: Numerous TRG clonotypes were shared among donors (up to 6.9x10^3), while TRD repertoires were essentially private (a maximum of about 120 shared). About 21% of thymic TRD sequences were found to be Vdelta2 (and few were Vdelta3) despite high sort purity, in contrast to peripheral blood Vdelta1+ controls. Unlike the oligoclonal repertoires in peripheral blood, the thymic TRG and TRD repertoires appeared highly polyclonal, with Gaussian CDR3 length distributions. Because no clustering by age or sex was observed, donors were not stratified by these variables in the analyses. Because unexpected Vdelta2 sequences could lead to misinterpretation of bulk repertoire data, the authors recommended using highly purified populations and validating at the single-cell level.

Thymic samples were depleted of alphabeta T cells, then CD3+ TCRVdelta1+ TCRVdelta2- thymocytes were FACS-sorted. The purity of the sorted Vdelta1+ thymocytes was between about 96% and 99.6%. The thymic specimens were obtained from roughly eight paediatric patients who were undergoing corrective cardiac surgery and ranged in age from about 5 days to 17 months. The thymic tissue was dispersed, and mononuclear cells were isolated using a Histopaque-1077 density gradient. For staining, the antibodies used were anti-TCRVdelta1 clone TS8.2, anti-TCRVdelta2 clone B6, anti-CD3 clone HIT3a and anti-TCRalphabeta clone IP26. Remarks on this clone: The specificity of this receptor is unknown. The sample holds no much larger clone one base away, and base qualities are not on file.

RNA extraction was carried out with the RNeasy mini kit, and reverse transcription was then done using Superscript III. To generate the CDR3 amplicons, a multiplex PCR was run using pooled V-gene forward primers together with a constant-region reverse primer that carried Illumina adaptor overhangs. After gel purification, the amplicons were indexed with Nextera index primers during about 8 additional PCR cycles and then purified using AMPure XP beads. Sequencing of libraries was performed on an Illumina MiSeq using paired-end 250 bp reads, dual indexing and a roughly 22% PhiX spike-in. Concerning the study's data processing: FastQC was used to check read quality, and ea-utils fastq-join was used to merge TRG read pairs. Sequences were annotated with IMGT/HighV-QUEST, keeping only productive sequences with unambiguous V-gene assignment; clonotypes were defined by identical CDR3 sequence. VDJtools 1.1.1, tcR 2.2.3, Treemap and vegan Shannon diversity in R 3.4.4 were used for downstream analysis. TCRdb processed the public reads again with the CATT caller, after which rows with matching DNA were combined. What appears here as the V and J calls and clone size reflects TCRdb's work, not the paper's. Counted in this sample were 35,000 or so gamma-chain clones; around 21% of them appeared once. About 2% of the sample is taken by the ten largest.

The CDR3 spans 12 residues, from the cysteine through the phenylalanine. Left in the record is the CDR3 DNA by itself, 36 bases read in frame from the first base. CDR1 and CDR2 are read off the germline V gene as EGSTGY and YDSYTSSV. From V the trimming removes 3 bases and from J it removes 6 bases, while the gene matches leave 5 bases of the junction unaccounted for. The sample consisted of Vdelta1+ gamma-delta thymocytes from the thymus. This specimen's cell subset or site label, interpreted: FACS-sorted CD3+ TCRalphabeta- TCRVdelta1+ TCRVdelta2- thymocytes. This receptor chain uses TRGV4 and TRGJ1 or TRGJ2. The TCR comes from a girl less than two years old who had congenital heart surgery. Here the CDR3 is given as CATWDFGYKKLF. The nucleotide sequence reads as follows: TGTGCCACCTGGGATTTTGGTTATAAGAAACTCTTT.